These T cell receptor beta chains were read from a single sample in a study of cytomegalovirus exposure and HLA in healthy donors. Data came from immunoSEQ multiplex PCR; TCRdb stores just in-frame clones and leaves some out. This repertoire shows about 180,000 clones, roughly three quarters found once; its top ten account for roughly 2.5%. The source material was PBMCs. Every receptor here comes from a woman under 40 in good health and CMV-seropositive. Each CDR3 is given with its conserved first and last residue. Only part of the rows carry a size: once, few, many, or a class if the clone is expanded.

V: TRBV19
J: TRBJ2-7
size: -
length: 11
CDR3: CATGEPYEQYF

V: TRBV4-3
J: TRBJ2-3
size: -
length: 16
CDR3: CASSGSERGYTDTQYF

V: TRBV7-9
J: TRBJ1-6
size: few
length: 14
CDR3: CASSAPGGDSPLHF

V: TRBV7-7
J: TRBJ2-1
size: few
length: 15
CDR3: CASSPGLAPAREQFF

V: TRBV29-1
J: TRBJ2-1
size: -
length: 10
CDR3: CSVEIYEQFF

V: TRBV7-9
J: -
size: -
length: 11
CDR3: CASGRSYEQYF

V: TRBV9
J: TRBJ2-5
size: -
length: 13
CDR3: CASSLQGPETQYF

V: TRBV27
J: TRBJ1-2
size: once
length: 15
CDR3: CASSRGPGESKGYTF

V: TRBV27
J: TRBJ1-5
size: few
length: 12
CDR3: CASRTGNQPQHF

V: TRBV11-3
J: TRBJ1-1
size: -
length: 15
CDR3: CASCGRGILNTEAFF

V: TRBV10-3
J: TRBJ2-7
size: -
length: 13
CDR3: CAISESTVYEQYF

V: TRBV10-2
J: TRBJ2-3
size: once
length: 15
CDR3: CASTFTGAGTDTQYF

V: TRBV9
J: TRBJ2-7
size: -
length: 15
CDR3: CASSPGGGVSYEQYF

V: TRBV5-1
J: TRBJ2-2
size: few
length: 15
CDR3: CASSSGGSNTGELFF

V: TRBV7-9
J: TRBJ2-1
size: -
length: 17
CDR3: CASSLTGGTSGLNEQFF

V: TRBV7-2
J: TRBJ1-2
size: -
length: 14
CDR3: CASSPAGPGYGYTF